This T cell receptor (beta chain) was recorded in a study of blood T cell repertoires in COVID-19. Libraries were prepared by immunoSEQ multiplex PCR; TCRdb keeps only in-frame clonotypes and omits some of them. The sample contains fewer than 95,000 clones, just over 85% of which appear only once. With 5 bases removed from V and 0 bases from J, the gap between germline ends came to 16 bases. CDR3 size: 16 residues. Germline V gene sequence: CDR1 SGHTA, CDR2 FQGNSA. V gene TRBV7-2 combines with J gene TRBJ1-1; tentative D call: TRBD1 (6 bases). Material for sequencing was peripheral blood. The sequence derives from a woman older than 75 with acute or convalescent COVID-19. CDR3 bases: TGTGCCAGCAGCCCTAGACGGACAGACATGAACACTGAAGCTTTCTTT. This sequence encodes CASSPRRTDMNTEAFF.